This TCR beta chain came from a study of OX40 agonist ivuxolimab in advanced cancers. Turning to the study itself: Patients in the trial were receiving intravenous ivuxolimab every 2 weeks, at doses of 0.01 to 10 mg/kg.

Study-wide findings and caveats: On average, a greater number of expanded clones characterised CD8+ T cells relative to CD4+. At 0.1 to 3.0 mg/kg and by week 6, CD4+ and CD8+ T cells in the blood had expanded clonally.

Regarding this clone: What it binds is unknown.

Peripheral blood came from all dose cohorts at three timepoints. The junction had 4 bases not matched to a gene; V was cut back by 8 bases and J by 6 bases. CDR1 and CDR2 (germline): ENHRY, SYGVKD. The CDR3 has 13 amino acids. Assay used: immunoSEQ multiplex PCR; TCRdb lists only in-frame clones, some missing. The sample lists approximately 74,000 clones; approximately 85% were seen once. The TCR was taken from an adult with an advanced solid tumor such as melanoma, head and neck, liver or kidney cancer. The chain uses TRBV10-3 and TRBJ2-1; 10 bases match TRBD2. The sample here was CD4+ or CD8+ T cells sorted from blood, taken in a trial of the OX40 agonist ivuxolimab. In DNA, the CDR3 is TGTGCCATCGGGACTAGCGACCCCAATGAGCAGTTCTTC. Translating gives CAIGTSDPNEQFF.